The 2 T cell receptor beta chains listed next were all sequenced from one sample in a study of blood T cell repertoires in COVID-19. TCRdb keeps only in-frame clones here, not all; method: immunoSEQ multiplex PCR. Of a few hundred thousand clones listed, 80% to 90% were seen once; the top ten hold 3% to 4%. The sequencing sample was made of PBMCs or T cells enriched from blood (not recorded which). The receptors come from a woman in her 40s with acute COVID-19.

This clone was recorded only once. The J gene is TRBJ2-1, the V gene TRBV3-1 (or the pseudogene TRBV3-2); 11 positions agree with TRBD2. The J segment lost 7 bases and the V segment lost 4 bases, leaving 15 bases of the junction unmatched. The CDR3 spans 18 residues. The V gene's germline CDR1 is LGHDT and CDR2 YNNKEL (reference sequence). CDR3 loop: CASSPNPSLAGVPNEQFF. The CDR3 nucleotides are TGTGCCAGCAGCCCGAACCCTTCACTAGCGGGAGTCCCTAATGAGCAGTTCTTC.

This chain links TRBV18 with TRBJ2-4, with 8 bases fitting TRBD1. The CDR3 sequence is 12 residues long. Germline loops: CDR1 KGHSH, CDR2 LQKENI. V lost 6 bases to trimming and J lost 6 bases; unmatched junction nucleotides: 1. CDR3 residues: CASSGTGNIQYF. In DNA form, the CDR3 reads TGTGCCAGCTCCGGGACAGGAAACATTCAGTACTTC. The full variable domain, in which reference TRBV18 and TRBJ2-4 provide the parts outside the CDR3, is NAGVMQNPRHLVRRRGQEARLRCSPMKGHSHVYWYRQLPEEGLKFMVYLQKENIIDESGMPKERFSAEFPKEGPSILRIQQVVRGDSAAYFCASSGTGNIQYFGAGTRLSVL.